The source of this T cell receptor (beta chain) is a study of blood T cell repertoires in COVID-19. In the study overall: Sources were T cells, B-cell-depleted T cells, or PBMCs; the material itself was cDNA or gDNA.

This clone has only one observation. Under the authors' procedure: How many nucleated cells were present was estimated from reference gene primer amplification. TCRdb's table, derived via immunoSEQ multiplex PCR, lists solely in-frame clones and lacks some. The V and J calls and clone size were taken over from that table, and D and trimming were inferred from the DNA. The repertoire holds more than 110,000 clones, with around nine tenths as singletons. The germline CDR1 and CDR2 sequences are MGHRA and YSYEKL. V lost 1 base to trimming and J lost 2 bases; unmatched junction nucleotides: 8. The CDR3 length is 17 residues.

This chain connects TRBV4-1 to TRBJ2-3, with 8 nucleotides matching TRBD2. This sequence was found in a woman in her thirties or forties with acute or convalescent COVID-19. Sequenced input: peripheral blood. The CDR3 region is CASSQGVAGLLTDTQYF. The CDR3, as DNA: TGCGCCAGCAGCCAAGGGGTAGCGGGGCTCCTCACAGATACGCAGTATTTT.